These T cell receptor beta chains were read from a single sample in a study of T cells in severe cutaneous drug reactions. Using the multiplex PCR reads, TCRdb records one entry per CDR3 protein without DNA. Reported are 2,000 or so distinct CDR3 sequences; the ten largest clones contain around a third. Sequencing was performed on PBMCs. These receptors were obtained from a human donor with Stevens-Johnson syndrome, a severe cutaneous drug reaction. The CDR3 runs from the conserved cysteine through the conserved F or W. Only some rows state a clone size, as once, few, many or a class for expanded clones.

v_call: TRBV20-1; j_call: TRBJ2-1; clone_size: -; cdr3_aa: CSARGLAGVCEQFF
v_call: TRBV7-9; j_call: TRBJ2-6; clone_size: -; cdr3_aa: CASSSKYDGANVLTF
v_call: TRBV28; j_call: TRBJ1-5; clone_size: medium-sized; cdr3_aa: CASSFKASNQPQHF
v_call: TRBV25-1; j_call: TRBJ2-5; clone_size: medium-sized; cdr3_aa: CASSDRTGIFQETQYF
v_call: TRBV5-1; j_call: TRBJ2-2; clone_size: -; cdr3_aa: CASSRDSPGPGELFF
v_call: TRBV29-1; j_call: TRBJ1-2; clone_size: -; cdr3_aa: CSVEESYTGRGRGYTF
v_call: TRBV12-3/TRBV12-4; j_call: TRBJ2-6; clone_size: -; cdr3_aa: CASRRTGLAGTGANVLTF
v_call: TRBV29-1; j_call: TRBJ1-4; clone_size: -; cdr3_aa: CSVSRRGSVEKLFF
v_call: TRBV28; j_call: TRBJ1-2; clone_size: large; cdr3_aa: CASSFPTGQGNYGYTF
v_call: TRBV7-2; j_call: TRBJ2-5; clone_size: medium-sized; cdr3_aa: CASSLSGGARVGTQYF
v_call: TRBV19; j_call: TRBJ2-3; clone_size: medium-sized; cdr3_aa: CASSKAGGRTDTQYF
v_call: TRBV2; j_call: TRBJ2-1; clone_size: -; cdr3_aa: CASRQPRDSRESRSYNEQFF
v_call: TRBV14; j_call: TRBJ1-6; clone_size: medium-sized; cdr3_aa: CASSQRDSSYNSPLHF
v_call: TRBV5-6; j_call: TRBJ2-7; clone_size: -; cdr3_aa: CASTYGTTRREQYF
v_call: TRBV12-3/TRBV12-4; j_call: TRBJ2-7; clone_size: -; cdr3_aa: CASSLVGRSDEQYF
v_call: TRBV5-8; j_call: TRBJ2-1; clone_size: medium-sized; cdr3_aa: CASSFVSTGVINEQFF
v_call: TRBV28; j_call: TRBJ1-5; clone_size: medium-sized; cdr3_aa: CASSSTTLRPQHF
v_call: TRBV20-1; j_call: TRBJ2-1; clone_size: -; cdr3_aa: CSASVGGTVSNEQFF
v_call: TRBV7-9; j_call: TRBJ1-2; clone_size: -; cdr3_aa: CASSLDGNLYGYTF
v_call: TRBV6-4; j_call: TRBJ2-1; clone_size: medium-sized; cdr3_aa: CASSESSGSYNEQFF
v_call: TRBV20-1; j_call: TRBJ2-3; clone_size: -; cdr3_aa: CSASTWNSGSGDTQYF
v_call: TRBV5-1; j_call: TRBJ2-3; clone_size: -; cdr3_aa: CASFVSDPTDTQYF
v_call: TRBV7-2; j_call: TRBJ2-2; clone_size: -; cdr3_aa: CASSLLAGGYTGELFF
v_call: TRBV2; j_call: TRBJ2-7; clone_size: medium-sized; cdr3_aa: CASSHTMGQALYEQYF
v_call: TRBV28; j_call: TRBJ2-1; clone_size: medium-sized; cdr3_aa: CASSRLAGVYNEQFF
v_call: TRBV7-8; j_call: TRBJ2-1; clone_size: medium-sized; cdr3_aa: CASIELGLYDGEQFF
v_call: TRBV20-1; j_call: TRBJ1-3; clone_size: -; cdr3_aa: CSATGFSGNTIYF
v_call: TRBV25-1; j_call: TRBJ2-1; clone_size: medium-sized; cdr3_aa: CASSDSDRVVNEQFF
v_call: TRBV25-1; j_call: TRBJ2-5; clone_size: medium-sized; cdr3_aa: CASSEGSRRAHPETQYF
v_call: TRBV4-2; j_call: TRBJ2-2; clone_size: medium-sized; cdr3_aa: CASSQSAVELFF
v_call: TRBV14; j_call: TRBJ2-7; clone_size: -; cdr3_aa: CASSQDLLAGPQYF
v_call: TRBV7-2; j_call: TRBJ2-1; clone_size: -; cdr3_aa: CASSTDRVYNEQFF
v_call: TRBV2; j_call: TRBJ1-1; clone_size: medium-sized; cdr3_aa: CASGEHWNTEAFF